Each of the 14 T cell receptor beta chains below was sequenced from the same sample in a study of CD8 T cells in ankylosing spondylitis. Using its own MiXCR run on the 5' RACE reads, TCRdb lists one record per CDR3 protein. The table shows 200,000 to 300,000 distinct CDR3 sequences, with more than 20% occurring only once. Source material: blood, either unsorted or a sorted T cell fraction (not recorded which). These receptors came from a male donor with ankylosing spondylitis or in good health (not recorded which).

This clonotype was observed at least ten times. V gene TRBV7-9 combines with J gene TRBJ2-5; D remains ambiguous. CDR1 is SEHNR, CDR2 FQNEAQ, per germline (reference sequence). V lost 6 bases and J 5 bases, leaving 10 bases between the germline ends. This CDR3 region has 12 residues. CDR3 nucleotides: TGTGCCAGCAGTTGGGGTGGCGAGACCCAGTACTTC. Translated: CASSWGGETQYF.

In its sample, this clonotype was seen many times. The chain joins TRBV29-1 to TRBJ2-1; 8 nucleotides agree with TRBD2. Germline V CDR1 and CDR2: SQVTM, ANQGSEA. The junction had 8 bases not matched to a gene; V was cut back by 6 bases and J by 7 bases. The CDR3 loop spans 13 amino acids. CDR3 in DNA: TGCAGCGTCTTCGGGACTAGGGGAAATGAGCAGTTCTTC. Amino acid sequence: CSVFGTRGNEQFF.

Remarks on this clonotype: Being one base from a much bigger clone, this may be a read error. The final CDR3 position lacks the conserved phenylalanine or tryptophan, pointing to a likely read error. The chain is built from TRBV20-1 and TRBJ2-3; D may correspond to TRBD1 or TRBD2 (5 bases each). This CDR3 comprises 12 residues. V was clipped by 6 bases and J by 3 bases, with 10 bases between them. Germline V lookup: CDR1 DFQATT, CDR2 SNEGSKA (reference sequence). The CDR3 nucleotides are TGCAGTGCGGGGACGAGGACAGATACGCAGTATCTT. It specifies CSAGTRTDTQYL.

There are many counts of this clonotype. The rearrangement joins TRBV7-2 to TRBJ1-5; D gene uncertain. Per the germline V gene, CDR1 is SGHTA and CDR2 is FQGNSA. Trimming stripped 1 base from V and 7 bases from J, with 14 bases between. The CDR3 runs to 15 residues. This CDR3 reads CASSLDAGVGQPQHF. CDR3 nucleotide sequence: TGTGCCAGCAGCTTAGATGCCGGGGTCGGACAGCCCCAGCATTTT.

There are many counts of this clonotype. This chain links TRBV28 with TRBJ2-3; TRBD2 might be the D (7 bases). CDR1 is MDHEN and CDR2 is SYDVKM in the germline V gene. Trimming took off 3 bases at V and 3 bases at J, with 28 bases between the two ends. The CDR3 consists of 20 residues. The CDR3 reads CASSFLGPPGGGEGTDTQYF. The CDR3 DNA reads TGTGCCAGCAGTTTTTTGGGCCCCCCGGGCGGGGGCGAGGGGACAGATACGCAGTATTTT.

This clonotype was found many times. CDR3: CASSFASTDTQYF. DNA of the CDR3: TGTGCCAGCAGTTTTGCCAGCACAGATACGCAGTATTTT. V is TRBV12-3 or TRBV12-4 and J is TRBJ2-3, with D unclear. CDR3 size: 13 residues. V lost 3 bases to trimming and J lost 0 bases, with 4 bases between them.

The sample holds many counts of this clonotype. The rearrangement uses TRBV5-8 and TRBJ2-5; D is perhaps TRBD2 (5 bases). Trimming removed 9 bases at V and 2 bases at J, with 17 bases between. The CDR3 has 14 amino acids. CDR1 is SGHTS and CDR2 is YDEGEE in the germline V gene. CDR3 loop: CAMLQSGVQETQYF. Here the CDR3 DNA reads TGTGCCATGCTACAATCCGGGGTACAAGAGACCCAGTACTTC.

The DNA for the CDR3 is TGTGCCAGCAGCTTGGCGGCTGGAAATTACGAGCAGTACTTC. Amino acids: CASSLAAGNYEQYF. V usage is TRBV5-5 and J usage is TRBJ2-7; D is unclear. Germline assignment: CDR1 SGHKS and CDR2 YYEKEE (reference sequence). V dropped 0 bases and J dropped 4 bases, with 11 bases sitting between them. The CDR3 loop spans 14 amino acids.

CDR3 in DNA: TGCAGTGCTAGAAGCCTGCTTTTCTCTGGGGCCAACGTCCTGACTTTC. This sequence encodes CSARSLLFSGANVLTF. The chain joins TRBV20-1 to TRBJ2-6; D gene unclear. The CDR3 has 16 residues. The V gene's germline CDR1 is DFQATT and CDR2 SNEGSKA (reference sequence). V was cut by 2 bases and J by 0 bases, with 11 bases left in between.

The genes are TRBV20-1 and TRBJ2-2; no reliable D call. Germline loops: CDR1 DFQATT, CDR2 SNEGSKA (reference sequence). Trimming left V 3 bases short and J 5 bases short, with 13 bases between. CDR3 length equals 14 residues. CDR3 protein: CSASPAHGTGELFF. The CDR3 DNA reads as TGCAGTGCTAGTCCCGCACACGGAACCGGGGAGCTGTTTTTT.

This chain uses TRBV29-1 with TRBJ1-6; no clear D. Looked up from germline, CDR1 is SQVTM and CDR2 is ANQGSEA. Trimming removed 4 bases at V and 7 bases at J, with 14 bases between. The CDR3 contains 14 residues. CDR3 in DNA: TGCAGCGTTGGAAATGGGGTCGGGAATTCACCCCTCCACTTT. It is translated as CSVGNGVGNSPLHF.

The chain employs TRBV10-3 and TRBJ2-5, with D perhaps TRBD2 (5 bases). The CDR3 loop spans 16 amino acids. The germline gives CDR1 ENHRY, CDR2 SYGVKD. Trimming removed 0 bases at V and 4 bases at J, with 15 bases between. As DNA, the CDR3 is TGTGCCATCAGTGAGTCTGTTCGTCGGGGATCAGAGACCCAGTACTTC. Translated: CAISESVRRGSETQYF.

The CDR3 sequence: CASSEARTYEQYF. CDR3 DNA sequence: TGCGCCAGCAGTGAGGCCCGAACCTACGAGCAGTACTTC. The genes are TRBV10-2 and TRBJ2-7; D is uncertain. Per germline, CDR1 WSHSY and CDR2 SAAADI. Trimming took 2 bases from V and 2 from J, leaving 7 bases between them. The CDR3 length is 13 residues.

The chain carries TRBV20-1 and TRBJ2-1; D is uncertain. V was trimmed by 3 bases and J by 0 bases, leaving 15 bases between them. Germline CDR1 is DFQATT and CDR2 is SNEGSKA (reference sequence). The CDR3 spans 16 residues. The CDR3 sequence: CSARVADENSYNEQFF. The CDR3 DNA reads TGCAGTGCTAGGGTAGCTGATGAGAACTCCTACAATGAGCAGTTCTTC.